This entry features one T cell receptor (beta chain) sequence. It lacks a known antigen. Qualities for individual bases were not recorded, and no much larger clone is one base off. CDR1 and CDR2 are read off the germline V gene (reference sequence) as LNHDA and SQIVND. V lost 0 bases and J lost 8 bases, and the count of bases not matched to a germline gene is 7. Reading from cysteine to phenylalanine, the CDR3 counts 16 amino acids. CDR3 DNA is the only sequence kept; it has 48 bases, read in frame from the first base. The sample is drawn from a study of blood T cell repertoires in COVID-19 (dated by TCRdb to between 2020 and 2021). Turning to the overall study: Samples from collaborators originated in the United States, Italy and Spain and spanned both the acute and convalescent phases of COVID-19. The prospective study material was composed of cDNA or gDNA derived from T cells, B-cell-depleted T cells, or PBMCs. Samples were obtained from the ongoing ImmuneRACE study (first 160 participants) and from 1,254 subjects provided by 6 global collaborators. Where HLA class I and class II types were available, the types were taken from metadata supplied by the sample provider, not from assay-based typing. Sample metadata almost always included a de-identified subject ID, COVID-19 status, age in years and sex. The repertoires were released in a freely available public database intended as a resource for research on the immune response to SARS-CoV-2. The dataset comprised deeply sampled blood TCRbeta repertoires from subjects exposed to, actively infected with, or recovered from COVID-19.

The collaborating institutions used their own protocols to collect whole blood in K2EDTA tubes. Collaborator samples were shipped for TCRbeta analysis as frozen whole blood, isolated PBMCs, or DNA extracted from either sample type. TCRbeta CDR3 regions were amplified from genomic DNA by means of the immunoSEQ Assay, a bias-controlled multiplex PCR. The paper's processing steps were these. The number of nucleated cells in each sample was estimated by amplification of reference gene primers within the assay. To quantify the absolute abundance of each unique TCRbeta CDR3 rearrangement, sequence reads were collapsed and filtered. For each sample, productive Simpson clonality was calculated as the square root of Simpson's diversity index over productive rearrangements. TCRdb took this table from immuneACCESS and kept in-frame rearrangements with V and J called. Such tables lack part of the clones; where checked against another copy, unresolved V genes explain under half of the gap, and the rest is unexplained. The DNA gave D and trimming, while V, J and clone size come from that table. This sample holds about 200,000 clones; 70% to 85% were observed only once. Together, the top ten hold 6.5% to 7% of the sample.

Results and caveats for the whole study, not just this receptor: How much clinical and demographic metadata was included differed by source and by participant, and the metadata was provided uncurated.

The chain was built from TRBV19 and TRBJ2-1, with 10 junctional bases fitting TRBD2. Sequences were obtained from peripheral blood. The clonotype comes from a human donor with acute or convalescent COVID-19. The donor label of this sample is uncertain. The DNA is as follows: TGTGCCAGTAGTATAGAGAGCGGGAGGGCCGATGATGAGCAGTTCTTC. The translation is CASSIESGRADDEQFF. Reference TRBV19 and TRBJ2-1 genes cover what lies past the CDR3, so the full variable domain is DGGITQSPKYLFRKEGQNVTLSCEQNLNHDAMYWYRQDPGQGLRLIYYSQIVNDFQKGDIAEGYSVSREKKESFPLTVTSAQKNPTAFYLCASSIESGRADDEQFFGPGTRLTVL.